A selection of T cell receptor beta chains follows, all from one sample in a study of T cell responses to AZD1222 COVID-19 vaccine. Data came from immunoSEQ multiplex PCR; TCRdb stores just in-frame clones and leaves some out. Seen here are approximately 150,000 clones, 80% to 90% observed once, and the top ten hold roughly 1.7%. The sample here was peripheral blood, taken on day 0 of AZD1222 vaccination. All receptors derive from an adult in good health. Both conserved end residues are part of each CDR3. D genes are given only for firm matches. Some rows have no size entry. The others give once, few or many, or a class for an expanded clone.

d_gene	j_gene	v_gene	abundance	CDR3nt	CDR3aa
-	TRBJ2-3	TRBV11-2	-	TGTGCCAGCAGCTTTGTGCCCGGGTCGACAGATACGCAGTATTTT	CASSFVPGSTDTQYF
TRBD2	TRBJ2-1	TRBV7-2	-	TGTGCCAGCAGCCCGGGGACTACCTACAATGAGCAGTTCTTC	CASSPGTTYNEQFF
-	TRBJ1-3	TRBV5-4	-	TGTGCCAGCAGCCTGTCGGGCGCTGGAAACACCATATATTTT	CASSLSGAGNTIYF
-	TRBJ2-5	TRBV5-1	few	TGCGCCAGCAGCTTCCCGGGGCAAGAGACCCAGTACTTC	CASSFPGQETQYF
-	TRBJ2-5	TRBV5-5	-	TGTGCCAGCAGCTCCCGCCCAGGGGTCGAGACCCAGTACTTC	CASSSRPGVETQYF
-	TRBJ1-1	TRBV3-1/TRBV3-2	few	TGTGCCAGCAGCCAAGTCCGGAGGGACACTGAAGCTTTCTTT	CASSQVRRDTEAFF
-	TRBJ2-3	TRBV3-1/TRBV3-2	-	TGTGCCAGCAGCCAAGCCCAGCAGATGCGTTGGACAGATACGCAGTATTTT	CASSQAQQMRWTDTQYF
TRBD1	TRBJ1-1	TRBV6-5	few	TGTGCCAGCAGCGCATGGACAGGGGGGAACACTGAAGCTTTCTTT	CASSAWTGGNTEAFF
-	TRBJ2-3	TRBV4-1	-	TGCGCCAGCAGCCAAGATTTCCTTCGGGGCCCCGGAGATACGCAGTATTTT	CASSQDFLRGPGDTQYF
-	TRBJ1-2	TRBV7-9	-	TGTGCCAGCAGCTCCGCTCAGGCGTTCGAACCCAACTATGGCTACACCTTC	CASSSAQAFEPNYGYTF
-	TRBJ1-4	TRBV7-6	-	TGTGCCACGGTGGCGGAAAAGGGTGAAAAACTGTTTTTT	CATVAEKGEKLFF
TRBD2	TRBJ2-2	TRBV10-2	-	TGCGCCAGCAACGGGGGGAAGAACACCGGGGAGCTGTTTTTT	CASNGGKNTGELFF
TRBD1	TRBJ1-1	TRBV7-9	-	TGTGCCAGCAGCTCCTGGGACAGCCCCGAGGCTTTCTTT	CASSSWDSPEAFF
-	TRBJ1-4	TRBV27	once	TGTGCCAGCAGTTTCCGCGGCAGGGGCAGTGAAAAACTGTTTTTT	CASSFRGRGSEKLFF
TRBD1	TRBJ2-1	TRBV27	-	TGTGCCAGCATTGGACAGGGGTCTTCGGATGAGCAGTTCTTC	CASIGQGSSDEQFF
TRBD1	TRBJ2-7	TRBV10-3	-	TGTGCCATCGAAACCGGGACAGGGGGCAGTGAGCAGTACTTC	CAIETGTGGSEQYF
TRBD1	TRBJ1-4	TRBV15	few	TGTGCCACCAGCAGAGATCGACAGGGCACGGAAAAACTGTTTTTT	CATSRDRQGTEKLFF
-	TRBJ2-7	TRBV3-1/TRBV3-2	-	TGTGCCAGCAGCCAAGAGTCGGACACCAGGTTCTACGAGCAGTACTTC	CASSQESDTRFYEQYF
-	TRBJ1-1	TRBV6-7	-	TGTGCCAGCAGCGACAGTCCCATGAACACTGAAGCTTTCTTT	CASSDSPMNTEAFF
-	TRBJ2-3	TRBV5-1	-	TGCGCCAGCAGCCTCCGCGGGGATGTGGAGACAGATACGCAGTATTTT	CASSLRGDVETDTQYF
-	TRBJ2-4	TRBV7-2	-	TGTGCCAGCAGCCGGGGAGTAGCCGGCCAAAACATTCAGTACTTC	CASSRGVAGQNIQYF
-	TRBJ2-7	TRBV4-1	-	TGCGCCAGCAGCCAAAGTCCGGGCTACGAGCAGTACTTC	CASSQSPGYEQYF
-	TRBJ2-3	TRBV6-5	-	TGTGCCAGCAGTCGACGGTTTAAGGGAACAGATACGCAGTATTTT	CASSRRFKGTDTQYF
TRBD1	TRBJ2-4	TRBV15	once	TGTGCCACCAGCACCCTCACCAACAGGGGGCGGGGAAACATTCAGTACTTC	CATSTLTNRGRGNIQYF
-	TRBJ1-1	TRBV11-1	-	TGTGCCAGCAGCTTAGGCAGGGCAGGTAACACTGAAGCTTTCTTT	CASSLGRAGNTEAFF
-	TRBJ1-6	TRBV5-4	-	TGTGCCAGCAGCCCCCTCCCGGGGGGAAATAATTCACCCCTCCACTTT	CASSPLPGGNNSPLHF
TRBD1	TRBJ1-5	TRBV5-1	-	TGCGCCAGCAGCTTTGAAGGACAGGGCGGTCAGCCCCAGCATTTT	CASSFEGQGGQPQHF
-	TRBJ1-2	TRBV11-3	-	TGTGCCAGCAGCGGCTATGGCTACACCTTC	CASSGYGYTF
-	TRBJ2-7	TRBV10-2	once	TGCGCCAGCAGTGAATCCGGGTACGAGCAGTACTTC	CASSESGYEQYF
-	TRBJ1-1	TRBV28	-	TGTGCCAGCAGTTCAGGGTTGAACACTGAAGCTTTCTTT	CASSSGLNTEAFF
-	TRBJ2-7	TRBV28	-	TGTGCCAGCAGTACCTGGAGACAGACGTACGAGCAGTACTTC	CASSTWRQTYEQYF
-	TRBJ2-4	TRBV5-1	-	TGCGCCAGCAGCTTGAATAGATTGGGGTGGACGAACATTCAGTACTTC	CASSLNRLGWTNIQYF
TRBD1	TRBJ1-2	TRBV11-2	-	TGTGCCAGCGGGGGTTTGGGACAGTTCCTCTATGGCTACACCTTC	CASGGLGQFLYGYTF
-	TRBJ1-1	TRBV10-3	-	TGTGCCACCGGGTCGAACACTGAAGCTTTCTTT	CATGSNTEAFF
-	TRBJ2-3	TRBV19	-	TGTGCCAGTAGTAAAGGGATGGGCACAGATACGCAGTATTTT	CASSKGMGTDTQYF
TRBD2	TRBJ2-5	TRBV18	-	TGTGCCAGCTCACGATCCGGGGAGAGTAGCGGGAGAGGTTTCCAGTACTTC	CASSRSGESSGRGFQYF
-	TRBJ1-1	TRBV6-5	-	TGTGCCAGCAGTCAACGGGAAGCTTTCTTT	CASSQREAFF
TRBD1	TRBJ1-6	TRBV14	-	TGTGCCAGCAGCCGACAGGGTGGGTCACCCCTCCACTTT	CASSRQGGSPLHF
TRBD2	TRBJ2-3	TRBV4-2	-	TGTGCCAGCAGCCAGGGACTAGCGACAGATACGCAGTATTTT	CASSQGLATDTQYF
TRBD1	TRBJ2-1	TRBV5-8	once	TGTGCCAGCACCATCACCTGGGACAGTGATTACAATGAGCAGTTCTTC	CASTITWDSDYNEQFF
-	TRBJ2-7	TRBV6-2/TRBV6-3	-	TGTGCCAGCAGTGACCCCTACGAGCAGTACTTC	CASSDPYEQYF
-	TRBJ1-5	TRBV12-3/TRBV12-4	-	TGTGCCAGCAGTTTCCGCAACAATCAGCCCCAGCATTTT	CASSFRNNQPQHF
-	TRBJ1-2	TRBV28	-	TGTGCCAGCAGGGCCCCAGGCCCAAGCTATGGCTACACCTTC	CASRAPGPSYGYTF
-	TRBJ1-2	TRBV6-5	-	TGTGCCAGCAATCCGCTTAACCAGGGAGGCTATGGCTACACCTTC	CASNPLNQGGYGYTF
-	TRBJ1-1	TRBV28	-	TGTGCCAGCAGTTCCCTCAGAAGGGCTCAGGACACTGAAGCTTTCTTT	CASSSLRRAQDTEAFF